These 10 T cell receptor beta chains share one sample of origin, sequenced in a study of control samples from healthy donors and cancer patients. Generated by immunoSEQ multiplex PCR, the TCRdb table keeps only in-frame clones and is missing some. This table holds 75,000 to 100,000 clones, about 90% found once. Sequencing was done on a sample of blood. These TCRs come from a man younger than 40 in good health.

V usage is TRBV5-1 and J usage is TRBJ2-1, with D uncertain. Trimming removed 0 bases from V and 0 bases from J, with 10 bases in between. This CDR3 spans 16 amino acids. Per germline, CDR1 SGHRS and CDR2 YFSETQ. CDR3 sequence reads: CASSLEKVSSYNEQFF. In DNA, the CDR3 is TGCGCCAGCAGCTTGGAGAAGGTCAGCTCCTACAATGAGCAGTTCTTC. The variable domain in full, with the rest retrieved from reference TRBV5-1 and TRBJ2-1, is KAGVTQTPRYLIKTRGQQVTLSCSPISGHRSVSWYQQTPGQGLQFLFEYFSETQRNKGNFPGRFSGRQFSNSRSEMNVSTLELGDSALYLCASSLEKVSSYNEQFFGPGTRLTVL.

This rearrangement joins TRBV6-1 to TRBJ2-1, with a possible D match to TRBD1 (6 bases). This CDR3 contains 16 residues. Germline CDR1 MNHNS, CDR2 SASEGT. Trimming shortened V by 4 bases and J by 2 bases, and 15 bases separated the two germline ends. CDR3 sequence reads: CASSAGHLSTYNEQFF. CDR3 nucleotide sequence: TGTGCCAGCAGTGCGGGACATCTTTCTACCTACAATGAGCAGTTCTTC.

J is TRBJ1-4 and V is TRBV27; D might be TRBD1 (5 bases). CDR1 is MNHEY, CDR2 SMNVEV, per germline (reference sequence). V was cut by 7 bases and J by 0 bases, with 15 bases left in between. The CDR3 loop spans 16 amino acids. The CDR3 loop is CASTPLRGPTNEKLFF. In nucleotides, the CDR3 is TGTGCCAGCACCCCCCTTAGGGGACCAACTAATGAAAAACTGTTTTTT.

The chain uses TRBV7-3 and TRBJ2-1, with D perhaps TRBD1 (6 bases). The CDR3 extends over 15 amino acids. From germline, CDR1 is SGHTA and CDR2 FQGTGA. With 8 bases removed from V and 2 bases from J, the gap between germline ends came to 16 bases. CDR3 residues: CASATGTRPYNEQFF. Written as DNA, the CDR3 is TGTGCCAGCGCCACCGGGACAAGACCCTACAATGAGCAGTTCTTC.

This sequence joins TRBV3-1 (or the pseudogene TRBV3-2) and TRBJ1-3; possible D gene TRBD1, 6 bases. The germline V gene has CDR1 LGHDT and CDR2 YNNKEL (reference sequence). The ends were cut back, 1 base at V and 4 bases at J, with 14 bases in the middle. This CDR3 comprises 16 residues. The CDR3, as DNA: TGTGCCAGCAGCCAAGTGCGGGGGCCGGGAGGAAACACCATATATTTT. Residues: CASSQVRGPGGNTIYF.

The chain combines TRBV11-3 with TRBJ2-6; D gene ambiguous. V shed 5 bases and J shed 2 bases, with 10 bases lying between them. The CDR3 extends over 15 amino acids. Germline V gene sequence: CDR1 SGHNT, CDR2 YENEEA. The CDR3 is CASSLLGPGANVLTF. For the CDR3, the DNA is TGTGCCAGCAGCCTACTGGGCCCTGGGGCCAACGTCCTGACTTTC.

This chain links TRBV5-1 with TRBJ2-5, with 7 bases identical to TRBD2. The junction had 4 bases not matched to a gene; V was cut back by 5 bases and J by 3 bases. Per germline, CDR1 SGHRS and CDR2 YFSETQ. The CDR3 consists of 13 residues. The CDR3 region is CASSPGGEETQYF. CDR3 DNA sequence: TGCGCCAGCAGTCCGGGGGGAGAAGAGACCCAGTACTTC.

DNA for the CDR3: TGTGCCAGCACCAAAGACAGGAACACTGAAGCTTTCTTT. This sequence encodes CASTKDRNTEAFF. The J gene is TRBJ1-1, the V gene TRBV2; tentative D call: TRBD1 (5 bases). V was clipped by 7 bases and J by 1 base, with 10 bases between them. This CDR3 contains 13 residues. Germline V gene sequence: CDR1 SNHLY, CDR2 FYNNEI.

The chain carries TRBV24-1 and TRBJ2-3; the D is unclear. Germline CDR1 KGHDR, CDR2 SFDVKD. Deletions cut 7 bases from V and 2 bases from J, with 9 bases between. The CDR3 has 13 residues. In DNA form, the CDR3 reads TGTGCCACCAGCCAGCTTACCACAGATACGCAGTATTTT. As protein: CATSQLTTDTQYF.

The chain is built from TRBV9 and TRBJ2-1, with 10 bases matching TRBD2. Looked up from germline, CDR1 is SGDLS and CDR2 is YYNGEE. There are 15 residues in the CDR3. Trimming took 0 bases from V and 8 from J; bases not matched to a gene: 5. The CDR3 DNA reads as TGTGCCAGCAGCGTAGTCCTAGCGGGAGTAGATGAGCAGTTCTTC. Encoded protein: CASSVVLAGVDEQFF.